A selection of T cell receptor beta chains follows, all from one sample in a study of OX40 agonist ivuxolimab in advanced cancers. Using immunoSEQ multiplex PCR, the repertoire was profiled, and TCRdb retains in-frame clones only, with some absent. The data contain tens of thousands of clones, over 90% of them singletons. The sample in question was CD4+ or CD8+ T cells sorted from blood, obtained in a trial of the OX40 agonist ivuxolimab. Source of these receptors: an adult with an advanced solid tumor such as melanoma, head and neck, liver or kidney cancer. Both conserved end residues are part of each CDR3. The D gene is left open where the match is weak. The size of a clone is reported for some rows only, either as once, few or many, or as a class for expanded clones.

TRBJ2-1 NA TRBV9 few CASSVADYNEQFF TGTGCCAGCAGCGTAGCTGACTACAATGAGCAGTTCTTC
TRBJ1-2 TRBD1 TRBV27 NA CATRLYSTGGDGYTF TGTGCCACGCGGCTCTACTCAACAGGGGGGGACGGCTACACCTTC
TRBJ2-7 TRBD2 TRBV4-1 NA CASSQSAGAYEQYF TGCGCCAGCAGCCAATCTGCGGGAGCCTACGAGCAGTACTTC
TRBJ1-2 TRBD1 TRBV5-6 NA CASTAGGGDYGYTF TGTGCCAGCACCGCAGGGGGTGGGGACTATGGCTACACCTTC
TRBJ2-7 NA TRBV5-6 NA CASSFLGFHEQYF TGTGCCAGCAGCTTCCTCGGGTTCCACGAGCAGTACTTC
TRBJ2-7 NA TRBV6-5 NA CASSEGPWEYEQYF TGTGCCAGCAGCGAGGGACCTTGGGAATACGAGCAGTACTTC
TRBJ2-1 TRBD2 TRBV28 NA CASSWTQGTEREGWYEQFF TGTGCCAGCAGTTGGACCCAGGGGACTGAGCGGGAGGGGTGGTATGAGCAGTTCTTC
TRBJ2-7 NA TRBV5-6 NA CASSLVGGAYEQYF TGTGCCAGCAGCTTGGTTGGAGGCGCGTACGAGCAGTACTTC
TRBJ2-1 TRBD2 TRBV29-1 NA CSVEGLAGAVEFF TGCAGCGTTGAGGGACTAGCGGGGGCGGTGGAGTTCTTC
TRBJ1-3 NA TRBV7-9 NA CASTQTGLGNTIYF TGTGCCAGCACCCAGACAGGACTAGGAAACACCATATATTTT
TRBJ1-2 NA TRBV10-3 NA CATQTLQGGNYGYTF TGTGCCACCCAAACCCTCCAGGGTGGGAACTATGGCTACACCTTC
TRBJ2-1 NA TRBV19 NA CASRRPTGTSIDEQFF TGTGCCAGTAGACGCCCGACAGGAACTAGTATCGATGAGCAGTTCTTC
TRBJ1-4 NA TRBV27 NA CASSLSYDMVGEKLFF TGTGCCAGCAGTTTATCATATGACATGGTGGGCGAAAAACTGTTTTTT
TRBJ2-1 TRBD2 TRBV19 once CASTVTSDGYNEQFF TGTGCCAGTACCGTCACTAGCGATGGCTACAATGAGCAGTTCTTC
TRBJ2-7 NA TRBV19 NA CASSLEDYTYEQYF TGTGCCAGTAGCCTGGAGGACTACACTTACGAGCAGTACTTC
TRBJ2-1 NA TRBV6-5 NA CASGTGLWQFF TGTGCCAGCGGAACAGGGCTATGGCAGTTCTTC
TRBJ2-7 TRBD1 TRBV4-1 NA CASSQAAGQGSPYEQYF TGCGCCAGCAGCCAAGCTGCCGGACAGGGGTCCCCCTACGAGCAGTACTTC
TRBJ2-7 NA TRBV10-3 NA CAISLKQGSSYEQYF TGTGCCATCAGCCTCAAACAGGGAAGCTCCTACGAGCAGTACTTC
TRBJ2-7 TRBD1 TRBV6-5 NA CASSLGQGASYEQYF TGTGCCAGCAGCCTGGGACAGGGGGCCTCCTACGAGCAGTACTTC
TRBJ2-3 NA TRBV30 NA CAWNLLSTDTQYF TGTGCCTGGAACTTATTGAGCACAGATACGCAGTATTTT
TRBJ2-1 TRBD2 TRBV27 NA CASLGLAGYNEQFF TGTGCCAGCCTCGGACTAGCGGGATACAATGAGCAGTTCTTC
TRBJ2-3 NA TRBV7-9 NA CASRADRSGFKQYF TGTGCCAGCAGGGCCGACAGATCCGGGTTTAAGCAGTATTTT
TRBJ2-3 NA TRBV2 NA CASSAGPSTDTQYF TGTGCCAGCAGTGCCGGACCTAGCACAGATACGCAGTATTTT
TRBJ2-5 TRBD2 TRBV11-2 NA CASSPLAGVLETQYF TGTGCCAGCAGCCCTCTAGCGGGAGTCCTAGAGACCCAGTACTTC
TRBJ1-5 NA TRBV12-2 NA CASRLVQGARQPQHF TGTGCAAGTCGCTTAGTACAGGGGGCGCGGCAGCCCCAGCATTTT
TRBJ2-3 TRBD2 TRBV7-3 NA CASSLKYGGVVAGEPFADTQYF TGTGCCAGCAGCTTAAAGTATGGAGGGGTGGTAGCGGGAGAACCCTTCGCAGATACGCAGTATTTT
TRBJ1-2 TRBD1 TRBV29-1 once CSAGQGASYGYTF TGCAGCGCCGGACAGGGAGCATCCTATGGCTACACCTTC
TRBJ2-1 TRBD2 TRBV29-1 NA CSAEGLAGDNEQFF TGCAGCGCCGAGGGACTAGCGGGTGACAATGAGCAGTTCTTC
TRBJ2-1 TRBD2 TRBV7-6 NA CASSRGGLADNEQFF TGTGCCAGCAGCCGCGGGGGGCTAGCGGACAATGAGCAGTTCTTC
TRBJ2-7 NA TRBV10-2 NA CASSAPATYEQYF TGCGCCAGCAGTGCCCCCGCCACCTACGAGCAGTACTTC
TRBJ2-7 TRBD2 TRBV7-2 once CASSFSGVVYEQYF TGTGCCAGCAGCTTTAGCGGGGTTGTTTACGAGCAGTACTTC
TRBJ2-3 NA TRBV15 NA CATSRTDTQYF TGTGCCACCAGTAGGACAGATACGCAGTATTTT
TRBJ2-7 NA TRBV28 NA CASSFPGPAAEQYF TGTGCCAGCAGTTTTCCGGGACCGGCCGCCGAGCAGTACTTC
TRBJ2-3 TRBD2 TRBV7-9 NA CASSLVAGGSPDTQYF TGTGCCAGCAGCTTAGTTGCGGGAGGGAGCCCAGATACGCAGTATTTT
TRBJ1-5 NA TRBV21-1 NA CASSIRGPQHF TGTGCCAGCAGCATAAGAGGCCCCCAGCATTTT
TRBJ2-5 NA TRBV7-8 NA CASSSWAGEETQYF TGTGCCAGTAGTTCCTGGGCGGGCGAAGAGACCCAGTACTTC
TRBJ1-4 NA TRBV2 NA CASSEYNEKLFF TGTGCCAGCAGTGAATACAATGAAAAACTGTTTTTT
TRBJ2-7 NA TRBV4-1 NA CASSQLGNYEQYF TGCGCCAGCAGCCAACTAGGGAACTACGAGCAGTACTTC
TRBJ2-5 NA TRBV7-2 NA CASSLESSQETQYF TGTGCCAGCAGCTTAGAGTCCTCGCAAGAGACCCAGTACTTC
TRBJ2-7 TRBD2 TRBV11-2 NA CASSSGAGASYEQYF TGTGCCAGCAGCTCCGGGGCGGGAGCATCCTACGAGCAGTACTTC
TRBJ2-1 NA TRBV9 NA CASSSDGASYNEQFF TGTGCCAGCAGCTCCGACGGAGCCTCCTACAATGAGCAGTTCTTC
TRBJ1-3 NA TRBV2 NA CASSPSSFSGNTIYF TGTGCCAGCAGTCCCAGTTCGTTCTCTGGAAACACCATATATTTT
TRBJ2-7 TRBD1 TRBV28 once CASRKVLSGTARYEQYF TGTGCCAGCAGGAAAGTCCTATCGGGGACAGCGCGCTACGAGCAGTACTTC
TRBJ2-7 NA TRBV7-9 NA CASSATSSYEQYF TGTGCCAGCAGCGCGACAAGCTCCTACGAGCAGTACTTC
TRBJ2-2 TRBD2 TRBV9 NA CASSVAWTSTNTGELFF TGTGCCAGCAGCGTAGCCTGGACTAGTACGAACACCGGGGAGCTGTTTTTT
TRBJ2-3 NA TRBV9 NA CASSPDLPPTDTQYF TGTGCCAGCAGCCCGGACCTCCCTCCCACAGATACGCAGTATTTT
TRBJ1-5 TRBD1 TRBV5-1 NA CASSPGTDNQPQHF TGCGCCAGCAGCCCCGGGACAGATAATCAGCCCCAGCATTTT
TRBJ1-5 NA TRBV27 NA CASSLIGGGHQPQHF TGTGCCAGCAGCTTAATAGGGGGAGGGCATCAGCCCCAGCATTTT
TRBJ2-1 NA TRBV9 NA CASSVVAGEQFF TGTGCCAGCAGCGTAGTTGCTGGTGAGCAGTTCTTC
TRBJ2-7 NA TRBV9 NA CASSVGDSYEQYF TGTGCCAGCAGCGTAGGTGATTCCTACGAGCAGTACTTC
TRBJ1-1 NA TRBV30 once CAWNWEGAEAFF TGTGCCTGGAATTGGGAGGGCGCTGAAGCTTTCTTT
TRBJ1-5 NA TRBV6-1 NA CASSANSGNQPQHF TGTGCCAGCAGTGCTAATTCGGGGAATCAGCCCCAGCATTTT
TRBJ1-2 NA TRBV5-4 once CASGFPRDFNGYTF TGTGCCAGCGGATTTCCTCGCGATTTCAATGGCTACACCTTC
TRBJ2-7 TRBD2 TRBV7-9 NA CASSFAAGDPFLEQYF TGTGCCAGCAGCTTTGCAGCGGGAGACCCCTTTCTAGAGCAGTACTTC
TRBJ2-7 NA TRBV2 NA CASSVGGPYEQYF TGTGCCAGCAGTGTTGGGGGGCCTTACGAGCAGTACTTC
TRBJ2-3 NA TRBV6-5 NA CASSRLGGSDTQYF TGTGCCAGCAGCCGGCTAGGGGGATCAGATACGCAGTATTTT
TRBJ2-7 NA TRBV7-9 few CASSLSVASVQYF TGTGCCAGCAGCTTATCGGTGGCTAGTGTGCAGTACTTC